This T cell receptor (beta chain) emerged from a study of T-cell reconstitution after alpha-beta-depleted transplantation in children. Study-wide results and limits: As was reported, about two months after transplant, alpha-beta T cells came from several hundred expanded graft clones.

This clonotype was counted at least ten times. Its cognate antigen is unknown. Trimming shortened V by 5 bases and J by 0 bases, and 7 bases separated the two germline ends. Germline lookup yields CDR1 KGHDR and CDR2 SFDVKD. This CDR3 comprises 13 residues. Molecular barcoding with unique molecular identifiers was used for the TCRbeta library. Each CDR3 protein is one row after TCRdb ran MiXCR on the PCR reads. Here the sample spans about 340,000 distinct CDR3 sequences, around 15% being singletons. This receptor was identified in a male patient aged 2 to 9 who had a stem cell transplant for acute lymphoblastic leukemia, so the T cells may come from the graft donor. Here the sequenced sample was PBMCs, mostly from graft donor cells, taken 360 days after TCRalphabeta/CD19-depleted stem cell transplant. The chain uses TRBV24-1 and TRBJ2-7, with unresolved D. The CDR3 spells CATSASYSYEQYF. CDR3 nucleotides: TGTGCCACCAGTGCTTCTTACTCCTACGAGCAGTACTTC.